These 15 T cell receptor beta chains were sequenced from one sample in a study of OX40 agonist ivuxolimab in advanced cancers. Produced via immunoSEQ multiplex PCR; TCRdb's table is partial and in-frame only. The table lists some 78,000 clones, roughly nine tenths of them singletons. This specimen consisted of CD4+ or CD8+ T cells sorted from blood, obtained in a trial of the OX40 agonist ivuxolimab. The receptors here all came from an adult with an advanced solid tumor such as melanoma, head and neck, liver or kidney cancer.

V gene TRBV4-2 combines with J gene TRBJ1-5, with D unclear. V was shortened by 0 bases and J by 0 bases, with 6 bases between the two germline ends. This CDR3 has 15 residues. CDR1 and CDR2 (germline): LGHNA, YNFKEQ. The CDR3 nucleotides are TGTGCCAGCAGCCAAGATCGGGGTAGCAATCAGCCCCAGCATTTT. Protein product: CASSQDRGSNQPQHF.

The chain recombines TRBV19 with TRBJ2-5, with a possible D match to TRBD2 (6 bases). Trimming pared 6 bases from V and 5 bases from J, leaving 10 bases between. This CDR3 has 12 residues. The germline CDR1 and CDR2 sequences are LNHDA and SQIVND (reference sequence). The CDR3 DNA follows: TGTGCCAGTAGCACCGGAGGGGAGACCCAGTACTTC. It yields the protein CASSTGGETQYF.

The chain uses TRBV5-6 and TRBJ2-7; D gene uncertain. The V and J ends lost 0 bases and 3 bases respectively, with 7 bases between them. Germline CDR1 and CDR2: SGHDT and YYEEEE. There are 13 residues in the CDR3. CDR3 bases: TGTGCCAGCAGCTTGGGGCCGATCTACGAGCAGTACTTC. Its protein product is CASSLGPIYEQYF. The entire variable domain, with the rest obtained from reference TRBV5-6 and TRBJ2-7, is as follows: DAGVTQSPTHLIKTRGQQVTLRCSPKSGHDTVSWYQQALGQGPQFIFQYYEEEERQRGNFPDRFSGHQFPNYSSELNVNALLLGDSALYLCASSLGPIYEQYFGPGTRLTVT.

The chain uses TRBV11-1 and TRBJ1-1; D gene uncertain. Trimming stripped 1 base from V and 5 bases from J, with 8 bases between. CDR1 and CDR2 (germline): SGHAT, FQDESV (reference sequence). The CDR3 covers 13 residues. The CDR3, as DNA: TGTGCCAGCAGCTTAGTGGATGGGACTGAAGCTTTCTTT. It encodes CASSLVDGTEAFF.

The genes are TRBV5-1 and TRBJ1-2, with 8 bases lining up with TRBD1. The germline gives CDR1 SGHRS, CDR2 YFSETQ. V was clipped by 4 bases and J by 7 bases; unmatched bases: 9. There are 14 residues in the CDR3. The CDR3 loop is CASSDGQGNAGYTF. CDR3 in DNA: TGCGCCAGCAGCGACGGACAGGGTAACGCTGGCTACACCTTC.

The V call is TRBV28, the J call TRBJ2-4; the D gene is possibly TRBD1 (6 bases). The CDR3 is 15 residues long. The V gene's germline CDR1 is MDHEN and CDR2 SYDVKM. Trimming removed 5 bases from V and 5 bases from J, with 16 bases in between. Written as DNA, the CDR3 is TGTGCCAGCAGTGAAGGGACACGGAATCAAAACATTCAGTACTTC. It translates to CASSEGTRNQNIQYF.

V and J are TRBV4-1 and TRBJ2-7, with 7 bases identical to TRBD2. CDR3 length: 15 amino acids. After removal of 4 bases from V and 0 bases from J, the junction contained 6 bases not matched to a gene. CDR1 is MGHRA and CDR2 is YSYEKL in the germline V gene. The CDR3 is CASSLDPGGSYEQYF. The DNA for the CDR3 is TGCGCCAGCAGCCTAGACCCGGGGGGCTCCTACGAGCAGTACTTC.

This chain connects TRBV16 to TRBJ2-5, with D possibly being TRBD1 or TRBD2 (5 bases each). The germline V gene encodes CDR1 KGHSY and CDR2 FQNENV. V lost 0 bases and J lost 5, with 16 bases in between. The CDR3 sequence is 16 residues long. CDR3 DNA sequence: TGTGCCAGCAGCCAATCGAGAGGCCGGGGCCCGGAGACCCAGTACTTC. Amino acids: CASSQSRGRGPETQYF. The entire variable domain, with the rest obtained from reference TRBV16 and TRBJ2-5, is as follows: GEEVAQTPKHLVRGEGQKAKLYCAPIKGHSYVFWYQQVLKNEFKFLISFQNENVFDETGMPKERFSAKCLPNSPCSLEIQATKLEDSAVYFCASSQSRGRGPETQYFGPGTRLLVL.

The chain has TRBV28 and TRBJ2-3; the D call may be TRBD1 or TRBD2 (5 bases each). The CDR3 runs to 14 residues. Trimming left V 5 bases short and J 6 bases short, with 15 bases between. Germline CDR1 MDHEN, CDR2 SYDVKM. The CDR3 DNA sequence: TGTGCCAGCAGTCCGTGGGACGGGCGGGATACGCAGTATTTT. Translation: CASSPWDGRDTQYF.

The V call is TRBV5-1, the J call TRBJ2-7, with 7 positions matching TRBD1. V was pared by 1 base and J by 0 bases, with 4 bases of the junction left unmatched. CDR3 length: 15 residues. Germline V gene data show CDR1 as SGHRS and CDR2 as YFSETQ. CDR3 nucleotides: TGCGCCAGCAGCTTGTTCGACAGGGTCTCCTACGAGCAGTACTTC. Encoded protein: CASSLFDRVSYEQYF.

The gene calls are TRBV6-6 and TRBJ2-7, with D hard to call. This CDR3 is built from 11 residues. Germline CDR1 reads MNHNY; CDR2 reads SVGAGI (reference sequence). V was trimmed by 7 bases and J by 7 bases, leaving 11 bases between them. Written as DNA, the CDR3 is TGTGCCAGCACAGCCTGGAGAGAGCAGTACTTC. This sequence encodes CASTAWREQYF.

The chain links TRBV23-1 to TRBJ1-1; D is ambiguous. TRBV23-1 is an ORF; its function is uncertain. Trimming removed 0 bases from V and 5 bases from J, with 7 bases in between. The CDR3 loop spans 13 amino acids. The CDR3 region is CASSQSKGTEAFF. The CDR3 nucleotides read TGCGCCAGCAGTCAATCGAAGGGAACTGAAGCTTTCTTT.

J is TRBJ2-2 and V is TRBV5-1; possibly TRBD2 for D (5 bases). The length of the CDR3 is 16 residues. Deletions cut 1 base from V and 3 bases from J, with 13 bases between. Germline CDR1 SGHRS, CDR2 YFSETQ. This CDR3 is CASSLLSSSHTGELFF. CDR3 bases: TGCGCCAGCAGCTTGTTGTCTAGCTCGCACACCGGGGAGCTGTTTTTT.

The chain employs TRBV5-1 and TRBJ2-4, with D uncertain. Looked up from germline, CDR1 is SGHRS and CDR2 is YFSETQ. CDR3 length equals 11 residues. Between the trimmed V and J ends, which lost 2 bases and 8 bases, there was a span of 5 bases. DNA for the CDR3: TGCGCCAGCAGCTTCCAAGACATTCAGTACTTC. Translated: CASSFQDIQYF.

The chain employs TRBV5-4 and TRBJ1-1; possible D gene TRBD1, 5 bases. Looked up from germline, CDR1 is SGHNT and CDR2 is YYREEE (reference sequence). The CDR3 runs to 14 residues. Trimming removed 2 bases from V and 8 bases from J, with 16 bases in between. CDR3 sequence reads: CASSLGTGDREAFF. As DNA, the CDR3 is TGTGCCAGCAGCTTAGGGACGGGAGACCGGGAAGCTTTCTTT.